Detailed here is one T cell receptor (beta chain). Its antigen is undetermined. This sample is drawn from a study of cytomegalovirus exposure and HLA in healthy donors. Across the whole study: There were fewer than 500 genotyped donors. Of these, roughly 86% fell in the genetic ancestry cluster associated with self-reported Caucasian donors.

Study observations and caveats: Using a false discovery rate of 0.05, a later analysis showed that fewer than 20,000 TCR beta sequences were associated with HLA alleles. When a later analysis was performed, an Asian-associated ancestry cluster reportedly had fewer N-insertions than the roughly 670-donor mean.

The primer mix had 60 Vbeta and 13 Jbeta primers. Sequencing used immunoSEQ multiplex PCR; TCRdb keeps in-frame clones, though not all of them. Here the sample spans nearly 110,000 clones, 70% to 85% being singletons. Trimming at V came to 5 bases and at J to 7 bases, leaving 12 bases not matched to a gene. The CDR3 has 16 residues. Germline V gene lookup returns CDR1 SNHLY and CDR2 FYNNEI. The sequencing input was PBMCs. The receptor comes from a male donor in good health and CMV-seronegative. The chain has TRBV2 and TRBJ2-1; the match to TRBD2 covers 9 bases. CDR3 coding DNA: TGTGCCAGCAGTCGAAGGGTGGCTAGCGGGATAAATGAGCAGTTCTTC. Its protein is CASSRRVASGINEQFF. The full variable domain, completed using reference TRBV2 and TRBJ2-1, is EPEVTQTPSHQVTQMGQEVILRCVPISNHLYFYWYRQILGQKVEFLVSFYNNEISEKSEIFDDQFSVERPDGSNFTLKIRSTKLEDSAMYFCASSRRVASGINEQFFGPGTRLTVL.